This TCR beta chain was documented in a study of identical twins. Germline-derived CDR1 and CDR2 are MGHRA and YSYEKL. V was clipped by 0 bases and J by 5 bases; unmatched bases: 4. This CDR3 contains 15 residues. TCRdb ran MiXCR on the 5' RACE reads and lists one entry per CDR3 protein. The sample yields 200,000 or so distinct CDR3 sequences, about 15% seen once. This clonotype was seen a few times. These data are also associated with another study on T cells expressing NK-cell markers.

This clonotype was obtained from a woman between 18 and 29 years old in good health. Sequenced sample: CD8+ T cells sorted from blood. V and J are TRBV4-1 and TRBJ2-1, with 7 bases matching TRBD1. CDR3 sequence (DNA): TGCGCCAGCAGCCAAGACAGACAGGGCCACAATGAGCAGTTCTTC. It specifies CASSQDRQGHNEQFF.